The sequence of this T cell receptor beta chain was determined in a study of CD8+CD57+ T cells in acquired aplastic anemia. Looking at the study overall: DNA from sorted CD4+ and CD8+ cells averaged approximately 2.9 ug.

The template used for profiling TCR beta VDJ and CDR3 was genomic DNA. Using its own MiXCR run on the reads, TCRdb lists one record per CDR3 protein. The top ten clones hold about 8.3% of a sample with about 68,000 distinct CDR3 sequences, around half of them seen once. This clonotype has at least ten counts. The germline V gene encodes CDR1 SNHLY and CDR2 FYNNEI. The CDR3 loop spans 12 amino acids. V was trimmed by 10 bases and J by 4 bases, leaving 13 bases between them. The sequencing input was sorted CD4+, CD8+, or CD8+CD57+ T cells (not recorded which) from PBMCs. This rearrangement joins TRBV2 to TRBJ2-5, with D possibly being TRBD2 (5 bases). The TCR sequence derives from a human donor in good health, serving as a control. The CDR3 is CANREVGETQYF. For the CDR3, the DNA is TGTGCCAACCGGGAAGTCGGAGAGACCCAGTACTTC.